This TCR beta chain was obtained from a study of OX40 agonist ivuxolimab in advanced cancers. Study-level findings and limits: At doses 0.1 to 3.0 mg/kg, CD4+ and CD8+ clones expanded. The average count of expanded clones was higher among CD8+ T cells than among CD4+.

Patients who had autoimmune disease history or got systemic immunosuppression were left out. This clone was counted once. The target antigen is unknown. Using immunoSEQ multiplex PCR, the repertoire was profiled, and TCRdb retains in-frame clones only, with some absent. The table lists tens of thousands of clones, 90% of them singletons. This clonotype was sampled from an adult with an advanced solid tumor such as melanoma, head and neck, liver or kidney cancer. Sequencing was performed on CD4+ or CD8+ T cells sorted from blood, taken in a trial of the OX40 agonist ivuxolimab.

CDR3 sequence reads: CASSLGVRETQYF. The CDR3, as DNA: TGTGCCAGCTCACTGGGTGTGAGAGAGACCCAGTACTTC. The V and J genes are TRBV18 and TRBJ2-5; D is unresolved. Trimming cost V 4 bases and J 4 bases, with 10 bases left between them. Germline CDR1 and CDR2: KGHSH and LQKENI. CDR3 length: 13 residues.